This T cell receptor beta chain derives from a study of OX40 agonist ivuxolimab in advanced cancers. Turning to the study itself: Every 2 weeks, patients received ivuxolimab intravenously, dosed at 0.01 to 10 mg/kg. Those enrolled were roughly 80% male, with a mean age of approximately 60 years and ages from about 20 to 90. The eligibility criteria allowed prior anti-PD-1, anti-PD-L1 or anti-CTLA-4 therapy, and about 40% had some.

This CDR3 comprises 16 residues. The germline V and J ends were trimmed by 5 bases and 3 bases, with 17 bases remaining between them. Germline assignment: CDR1 SGHTA and CDR2 FQGNSA. Concerning this clone: What it recognizes is unknown.

Some clones are missing from TCRdb's copy, which holds only in-frame ones; the method was immunoSEQ multiplex PCR. The sample shows 95,000 to 100,000 clones, roughly 88% of them seen only once. Study-level findings and limits: The authors did not determine the antigen specificity of the expanded peripheral T cells.

The V gene is TRBV7-2, the J gene TRBJ2-1, with D possibly matching TRBD2 (7 bases). The receptor was isolated from an adult with an advanced solid tumor such as melanoma, head and neck, liver or kidney cancer. This specimen was CD4+ or CD8+ T cells sorted from blood, taken in a trial of the OX40 agonist ivuxolimab. The CDR3 coding sequence is TGTGCCAGCAGCCCGAGGGGGGCTAGCGGCTACAATGAGCAGTTCTTC. Translating it yields CASSPRGASGYNEQFF.